Sequencing of this T cell receptor beta chain was carried out in a study of beta chain features in type 1 diabetes. Looking at the study overall: Age, gender and cell yields were alike across patients and healthy donors. The samples had about 110,000,000 sorted cells examined in all.

Expressed TCRB transcripts were sequenced after all isolated RNA was converted to cDNA. Roughly 3.6 million reads per sample were averaged for naive, central memory and regulatory samples. The data were produced by immunoSEQ multiplex PCR, yet TCRdb's version contains in-frame clones alone and is incomplete. The table shows more than 300,000 clones, with roughly a tenth occurring only once. Trimming pared 0 bases from V and 5 bases from J, leaving 11 bases between. CDR1 and CDR2 (germline): SGHRS, YFSETQ. The CDR3 length is 14 residues. Study-level points and caveats: In every one of the four CD4+ subsets, TCRB CDR3s were moderately but significantly shorter in Type 1 diabetes patients.

Purity (above 95%) was reached by all sorted populations. The table lists this clone with a few counts. What it binds is unknown. The rearrangement uses TRBV5-1 and TRBJ1-2, with a weak D call TRBD1 (6 bases). This TCR came from a man aged 25 to 40 with type 1 diabetes. Sequenced sample: central memory CD4+ T cells from blood. In nucleotides, the CDR3 is TGCGCCAGCAGCTTGGAGGACAGCGTTTATGGCTACACCTTC. Its translation is CASSLEDSVYGYTF.